This T cell receptor beta chain came from a study of TIL therapy for anti-PD-1-resistant metastatic lung cancer. Study-level information: Half of patients were current or former smokers.

Sequencing used immunoSEQ v3. Survey-level samples got 2 million or so read pairs; deep-level samples got about 4.5-6.5 million. Only in-frame clones appear in the TCRdb table, and some are missing; sequencing was by immunoSEQ multiplex PCR. Among approximately 95,000 clones listed, under 70% were seen once. Trimming cost V 11 bases and J 1 base; bases outside gene matches: 14. In germline, CDR1 is LNHDA, CDR2 SQIVND (reference sequence). The CDR3 covers 16 residues. Time point: pre-treatment sample, taken before nivolumab and TIL therapy. Most excised metastases sampled were pleural nodules or supraclavicular lymph nodes.

The source of this sequence is a person between 25 and 80 years old with non-small cell lung cancer. Here the sequenced sample was tumor tissue, taken at baseline. The J gene is TRBJ2-5, the V gene TRBV19, with TRBD2 identical over 9 bases. CDR3 loop: CASKSVAGALQETQYF. The CDR3, as DNA: TGTGCCTCAAAGTCGGTAGCGGGAGCCCTCCAAGAGACCCAGTACTTC. Looking up the rest from reference TRBV19 and TRBJ2-5 gives the full variable domain: DGGITQSPKYLFRKEGQNVTLSCEQNLNHDAMYWYRQDPGQGLRLIYYSQIVNDFQKGDIAEGYSVSREKKESFPLTVTSAQKNPTAFYLCASKSVAGALQETQYFGPGTRLLVL.